Listed here are 4 T cell receptor beta chains from one sample, sequenced in a study of T cells in Graves' hyperthyroidism and ophthalmopathy. RNA transcripts provided the source from which TCR beta CDR3 regions were amplified. First-round RT-PCR targeting the TCR CDR3 was performed with the HTBI primer set. A single record per CDR3 protein comes from TCRdb applying MiXCR to the multiplex PCR reads. The data contain under 750,000 distinct CDR3 sequences, around a sixth of them singletons. What was sequenced was blood. The receptors derive from a woman between 45 and 60 years old with Graves' hyperthyroidism that later progressed to Graves' ophthalmopathy.

The sample holds many counts of this clonotype. The chain joins TRBV4-2 to TRBJ1-1; D remains unclear. The CDR3 sequence is 17 residues long. Trimming stripped 2 bases from V and 1 base from J, with 17 bases between. Germline loops: CDR1 LGHNA, CDR2 YNFKEQ. The CDR3 loop reads CASSQFPRGSRNTEAFF. For the CDR3, the DNA is TGTGCCAGCAGCCAATTCCCTCGGGGTTCTAGGAACACTGAAGCTTTCTTT.

This clonotype was counted many times. The chain uses TRBV5-6 and TRBJ2-1; D is possibly TRBD1 (5 bases). V lost 5 bases, J lost 6 bases, and 9 bases lay in between. Per the germline V gene, CDR1 is SGHDT and CDR2 is YYEEEE. This CDR3 region has 12 residues. CDR3 sequence: CASRGLLNEQFF. The CDR3 DNA reads as TGTGCCAGCAGGGGGCTCCTCAATGAGCAGTTCTTC.

This clonotype was detected a few times. The chain employs TRBV20-1 and TRBJ1-4; D ambiguous. Germline values: CDR1 DFQATT, CDR2 SNEGSKA (reference sequence). CDR3 length equals 14 residues. Trimming took off 3 bases at V and 0 bases at J, with 8 bases between the two ends. The CDR3 sequence: CSASARTTNEKLFF. DNA for the CDR3: TGCAGTGCTAGTGCGAGGACAACTAATGAAAAACTGTTTTTT.

This clonotype was observed a few times. With a much larger clone just one base away, this may be a read error. V and J are TRBV7-2 and TRBJ2-5; D call uncertain. Trimming took off 8 bases at V and 2 bases at J, with 15 bases between the two ends. From germline, CDR1 is SGHTA and CDR2 FQGNSA. The CDR3 has 14 residues. Here the CDR3 DNA reads TGTGCCAGCGGCCCGACTGGCCGGCAAGAGACCCAGTACTTC. Protein: CASGPTGRQETQYF.